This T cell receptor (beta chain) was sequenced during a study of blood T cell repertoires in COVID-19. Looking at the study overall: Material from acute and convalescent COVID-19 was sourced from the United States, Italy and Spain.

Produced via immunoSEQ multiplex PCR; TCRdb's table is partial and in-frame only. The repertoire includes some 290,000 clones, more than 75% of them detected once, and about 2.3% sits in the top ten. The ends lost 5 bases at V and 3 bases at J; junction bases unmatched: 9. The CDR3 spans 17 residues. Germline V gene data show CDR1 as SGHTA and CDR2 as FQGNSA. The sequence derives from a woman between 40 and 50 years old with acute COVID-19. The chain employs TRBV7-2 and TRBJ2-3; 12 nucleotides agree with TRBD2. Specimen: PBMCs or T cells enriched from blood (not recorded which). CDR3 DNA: TGTGCCAGCAGCCTGGGACTAGCGGGCTCGGGGACAGATACGCAGTATTTT. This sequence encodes CASSLGLAGSGTDTQYF.